This T cell receptor (beta chain) originates from a study of identical twins. This clonotype was counted only a few times. The antigen is not known. TCRdb re-called the 5' RACE reads with MiXCR, one entry per CDR3 protein. The sample lists more than 200,000 distinct CDR3 sequences, more than 12% occurring once. Trimming took 6 bases from V and 4 from J, leaving 15 bases between them. The V gene's germline CDR1 is MNHNS and CDR2 SASEGT. This CDR3 region has 14 residues. Study findings and constraints: It was cross-sectional statistical analysis, not following the same donors, that the conclusions relied on. Partial confounding of zero-insertion analyses by invariant MAIT and iNKT cells was possible.

The origin of this receptor is a woman younger than 35 in good health. Specimen: memory (CD45RO+) T cells sorted from blood. The V and J genes are TRBV6-1 and TRBJ2-5, with unresolved D. The CDR3 loop reads CASSMTQLVETQYF. DNA of the CDR3: TGTGCCAGCAGCATGACACAATTGGTAGAGACCCAGTACTTC.